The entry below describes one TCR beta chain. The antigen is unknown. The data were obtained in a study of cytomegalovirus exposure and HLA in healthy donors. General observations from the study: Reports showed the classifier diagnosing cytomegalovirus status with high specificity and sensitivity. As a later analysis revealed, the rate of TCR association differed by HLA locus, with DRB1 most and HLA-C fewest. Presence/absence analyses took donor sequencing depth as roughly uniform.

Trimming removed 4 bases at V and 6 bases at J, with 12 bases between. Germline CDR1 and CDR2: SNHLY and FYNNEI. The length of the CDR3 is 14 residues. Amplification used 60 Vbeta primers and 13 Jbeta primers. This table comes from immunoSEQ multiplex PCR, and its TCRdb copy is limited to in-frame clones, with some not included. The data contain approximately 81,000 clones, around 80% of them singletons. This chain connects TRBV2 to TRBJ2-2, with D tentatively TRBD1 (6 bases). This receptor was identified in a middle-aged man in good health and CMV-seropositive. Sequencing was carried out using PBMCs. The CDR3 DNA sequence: TGTGCCAGCAGTGGTGGGGGCTTGGCCGGGGAGCTGTTTTTT. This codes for CASSGGGLAGELFF.